Listed here are 20 T cell receptor beta chains from one sample, sequenced in a study of T cell repertoires in cytomegalovirus infection. Their specific antigens are unknown. TCRdb reprocessed the reads via MiXCR and lists one record per CDR3 protein. The sample lists about 310,000 distinct CDR3 sequences, roughly 25% occurring once. Material: cultured PBMCs, obtained from culture after CMV antigen stimulation. The receptor source for this set is a human donor in good health (CMV status not recorded). Some clones in this sample may be carry-over from other donors' samples.

This clonotype was observed a single time. As DNA, the CDR3 is TGCAGTGCTAGTTTGGCTAGCGGGACCTACGAGCAGTACTTC. This gives the protein CSASLASGTYEQYF. The chain links TRBV20-1 to TRBJ2-7, with 9 bases fitting TRBD2. Per the germline V gene, CDR1 is DFQATT and CDR2 is SNEGSKA (reference sequence). V dropped 3 bases and J dropped 2; count of bases not matched to a gene: 5. This CDR3 spans 14 amino acids.

In this sample, this clonotype turned up many times. V is TRBV5-4 and J is TRBJ2-3; 9 bases map to TRBD1. Germline V lookup: CDR1 SGHNT, CDR2 YYREEE (reference sequence). This CDR3 has 14 amino acids. The V and J ends lost 2 bases and 2 bases, in that order; junction bases with no gene match: 0. In DNA, the CDR3 is TGTGCCAGCAGCTTACAGGGGGCCACAGATACGCAGTATTTT. It yields the protein CASSLQGATDTQYF.

This clonotype was recorded at least ten times. The J gene is TRBJ1-5, the V gene TRBV7-2; TRBD1 is a possible D gene (5 bases). Germline CDR1 is SGHTA and CDR2 is FQGNSA. CDR3 length: 12 amino acids. Trimming removed 4 bases from V and 6 bases from J, with 7 bases in between. The CDR3 DNA sequence: TGTGCCAGCAGCTCCGGGGGTCAGCCCCAGCATTTT. As protein: CASSSGGQPQHF.

The CDR3 DNA follows: TGTGCCAGCAGCTTAGGGCGGAATGAAAAACTGTTTTTT. Its protein product is CASSLGRNEKLFF. The chain links TRBV7-2 to TRBJ1-4; D unclear. In germline, CDR1 is SGHTA, CDR2 FQGNSA. V was pared by 1 base and J by 5 bases, with 5 bases between. The CDR3 is 13 amino acids.

This clonotype was counted ten times or more. The J gene is TRBJ2-2, the V gene TRBV7-2, with 8 bases identical to TRBD1. Trimming took 5 bases from V and 6 from J; bases not matched to a gene: 11. The CDR3 loop spans 16 amino acids. Per the germline V gene, CDR1 is SGHTA and CDR2 is FQGNSA. CDR3 protein: CASSGRGQGGPGELFF. The CDR3 DNA reads TGTGCCAGCAGCGGGCGAGGACAGGGAGGTCCCGGGGAGCTGTTTTTT.

The chain links TRBV7-2 to TRBJ2-1; D uncertain. Germline CDR1 is SGHTA and CDR2 is FQGNSA. The CDR3 has 13 amino acids. V dropped 1 base and J dropped 5 bases, with 6 bases sitting between them. The CDR3 is CASSLVRNNEQFF. CDR3 bases: TGTGCCAGCAGCTTAGTCAGGAACAATGAGCAGTTCTTC.

The rearrangement uses TRBV2 and TRBJ2-2; D might be TRBD2 (5 bases). The germline V gene has CDR1 SNHLY and CDR2 FYNNEI. V lost 4 bases and J lost 2, with 14 bases in between. The CDR3 has 16 residues. The CDR3 nucleotides are TGTGCCAGCAGTGGAGTAGGACTTTCCAACACCGGGGAGCTGTTTTTT. It translates to CASSGVGLSNTGELFF.

This clonotype was counted at least ten times. At one end the junction does not follow the germline gene, possibly because of a read error. This sequence joins TRBV7-2 and TRBJ2-5, with TRBD1 as a possible D gene (5 bases). Germline values: CDR1 SGHTA, CDR2 FQGNSA. The CDR3 is made up of 11 amino acids. CDR3 sequence: CASSLRKDIDF. Written as DNA, the CDR3 is TGTGCCAGCAGCTTACGTAAGGACATCGACTTC.

The chain uses TRBV19 and TRBJ2-1; D ambiguous. Germline loops: CDR1 LNHDA, CDR2 SQIVND (reference sequence). The CDR3 is made up of 17 amino acids. The V end was cut by 3 bases, the J end by 6 bases, with 21 bases between. The CDR3 region is CASSMRSDLRLGNEQFF. In DNA, the CDR3 is TGTGCCAGTAGTATGAGATCTGACCTGCGTTTGGGCAATGAGCAGTTCTTC.

This clonotype was seen a few times. V is TRBV12-3 or TRBV12-4 and J is TRBJ1-1; tentatively, D is TRBD1 (5 bases). The ends were cut back, 2 bases at V and 7 bases at J, with 8 bases in the middle. The CDR3 runs to 12 residues. Here the CDR3 DNA reads TGTGCCAGCAGTTTAAACCAGGGTGAAGCTTTCTTT. Translating gives CASSLNQGEAFF.

The table lists this clonotype with a few counts. The V call is TRBV7-3, the J call TRBJ1-1; no definite D call. Trimming removed 0 bases at V and 2 bases at J, with 7 bases between. The V gene's germline CDR1 is SGHTA and CDR2 FQGTGA. The CDR3 has 14 amino acids. DNA of the CDR3: TGTGCCAGCAGCTTAACCGAGGGAAACACTGAAGCTTTCTTT. Amino acid sequence: CASSLTEGNTEAFF.

At least ten counts were recorded for this clonotype. This chain joins TRBV5-5 and TRBJ2-7; 10 bases match TRBD2. The CDR3 sequence is 16 residues long. Germline V gene data show CDR1 as SGHKS and CDR2 as YYEKEE (reference sequence). V trimming: 5 bases; J trimming: 0 bases; junction bases outside the gene matches: 8. CDR3 nucleotides: TGTGCCAGCAGGGGCGTAGCGGGAGGCAGCTCCTACGAGCAGTACTTC. This codes for CASRGVAGGSSYEQYF.

The chain joins TRBV5-1 to TRBJ2-3; TRBD1 matches at 7 bases. CDR3 length: 14 residues. CDR1 is SGHRS and CDR2 is YFSETQ in the germline V gene. Germline trimming cut 6 bases from V and 6 bases from J; bases unmatched to any gene: 10. The CDR3: CASTLEGAVDTQYF. Here the CDR3 DNA reads TGCGCCAGCACACTCGAGGGGGCAGTCGATACGCAGTATTTT.

CDR3 in DNA: TGCAGCGTTGCCATGACAGGGTCGGGGGCCAACGTCCTGACTTTC. Encoded protein: CSVAMTGSGANVLTF. This chain connects TRBV29-1 to TRBJ2-6; 7 bases are shared with TRBD1. V lost 4 bases, J lost 4 bases, and 7 bases stayed unmatched. Per the germline V gene, CDR1 is SQVTM and CDR2 is ANQGSEA. The CDR3 length is 15 residues.

J is TRBJ1-5 and V is TRBV27; 8 bases are shared with TRBD1. CDR3 length equals 16 residues. Germline assignment: CDR1 MNHEY and CDR2 SMNVEV (reference sequence). The trim removed 6 bases at V and 0 bases at J, leaving 7 bases unmatched. CDR3 nucleotides: TGTGCCAGCAGACCCGACAGGGGTTATAGCAATCAGCCCCAGCATTTT. It specifies CASRPDRGYSNQPQHF.

This clonotype was counted a few times. This chain uses TRBV20-1 with TRBJ2-1; D perhaps matches TRBD2 (6 bases). Germline-derived CDR1 and CDR2 are DFQATT and SNEGSKA (reference sequence). Trimming shortened V by 5 bases and J by 3 bases, and 17 bases separated the two germline ends. The CDR3 is made up of 15 amino acids. The CDR3 region is CSARKGLQLYNEQFF. The DNA of the CDR3 is TGCAGTGCTCGAAAGGGACTTCAACTCTACAATGAGCAGTTCTTC.

CDR3 amino acids: CASGRLRDQETQYF. As DNA, the CDR3 is TGTGCCAGCGGCCGGTTGCGTGACCAAGAGACCCAGTACTTC. This chain connects TRBV11-3 to TRBJ2-5, with no clear D. The V end lost 8 bases, the J end lost 0 bases, and 13 bases lay between the germline ends. CDR3 length: 14 residues. In germline, CDR1 is SGHNT, CDR2 YENEEA.

The V gene is TRBV7-2, the J gene TRBJ1-4; 8 bases fit TRBD1. Germline CDR1 reads SGHTA; CDR2 reads FQGNSA. CDR3 size: 13 residues. Trimming cost V 10 bases and J 5 bases; bases outside gene matches: 6. The CDR3 reads CATAGGWNEKLFF. The DNA of the CDR3 is TGTGCCACCGCAGGGGGCTGGAATGAAAAACTGTTTTTT.

This clonotype was observed at least ten times. This chain joins TRBV7-2 and TRBJ2-1, with TRBD1 identical over 7 bases. CDR3 size: 14 residues. CDR1 is SGHTA, CDR2 FQGNSA, per germline. V was pared by 5 bases and J by 5 bases, with 6 bases of the junction left unmatched. The CDR3 protein is CASSPGQSNNEQFF. The CDR3 DNA is TGTGCCAGCAGCCCGGGACAGAGTAACAATGAGCAGTTCTTC.

The V call is TRBV19, the J call TRBJ1-1; 7 bases match TRBD1. V gave up 1 base and J gave up 7 bases; unmatched junction bases: 3. Germline V CDR1 and CDR2: LNHDA, SQIVND (reference sequence). The CDR3 is made up of 13 amino acids. The CDR3 is CASSIVTGSEAFF. DNA for the CDR3: TGTGCCAGTAGTATAGTGACAGGGAGTGAAGCTTTCTTT.